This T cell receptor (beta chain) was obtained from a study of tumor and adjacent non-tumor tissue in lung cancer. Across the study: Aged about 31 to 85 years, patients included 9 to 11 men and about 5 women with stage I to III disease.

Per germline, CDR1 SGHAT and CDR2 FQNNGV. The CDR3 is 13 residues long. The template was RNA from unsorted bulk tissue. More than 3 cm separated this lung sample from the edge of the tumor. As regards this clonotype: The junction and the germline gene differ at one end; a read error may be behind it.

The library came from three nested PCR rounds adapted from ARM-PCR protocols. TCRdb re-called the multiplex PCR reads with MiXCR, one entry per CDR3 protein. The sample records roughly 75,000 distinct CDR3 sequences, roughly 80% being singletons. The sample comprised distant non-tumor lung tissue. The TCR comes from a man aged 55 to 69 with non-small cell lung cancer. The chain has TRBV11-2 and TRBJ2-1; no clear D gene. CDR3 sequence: CGNSLERYNEQFF. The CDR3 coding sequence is TGTGGCAACAGCTTAGAACGTTACAATGAACAGTTCTTC.